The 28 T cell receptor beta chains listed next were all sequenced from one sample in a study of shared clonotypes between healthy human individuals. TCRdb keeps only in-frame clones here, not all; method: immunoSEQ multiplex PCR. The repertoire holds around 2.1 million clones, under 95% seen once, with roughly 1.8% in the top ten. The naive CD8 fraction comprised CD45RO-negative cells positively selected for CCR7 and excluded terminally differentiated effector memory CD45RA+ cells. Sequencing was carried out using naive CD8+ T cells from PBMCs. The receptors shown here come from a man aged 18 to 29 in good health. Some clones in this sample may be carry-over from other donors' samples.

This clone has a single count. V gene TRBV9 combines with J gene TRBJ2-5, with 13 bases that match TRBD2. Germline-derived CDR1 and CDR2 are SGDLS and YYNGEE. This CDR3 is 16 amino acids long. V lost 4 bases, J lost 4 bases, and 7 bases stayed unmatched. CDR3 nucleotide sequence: TGTGCCAGCAGCCTTCGACTAGCGGGAGGATCAGAGACCCAGTACTTC. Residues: CASSLRLAGGSETQYF.

The CDR3 reads CASSLLPREGLNTEAFF. The CDR3 DNA reads TGTGCCAGCAGCTTACTTCCCCGCGAGGGTCTGAACACTGAAGCTTTCTTT. This chain links TRBV11-2 with TRBJ1-1; no definite D call. The CDR3 totals 17 residues. Germline loops: CDR1 SGHAT, CDR2 FQNNGV. V gave up 2 bases and J gave up 0 bases, with 16 bases separating them.

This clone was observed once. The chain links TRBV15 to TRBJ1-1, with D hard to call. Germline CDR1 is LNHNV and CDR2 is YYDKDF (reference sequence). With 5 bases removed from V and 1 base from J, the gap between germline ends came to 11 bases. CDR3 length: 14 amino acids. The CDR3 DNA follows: TGTGCCACCAGCGGATCCGGACGGAACACTGAAGCTTTCTTT. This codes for CATSGSGRNTEAFF.

The CDR3 coding sequence is TGTGCCAGCAGTTCCCCACAGCGGGACCTCACCTACAATGAGCAGTTCTTC. It translates to CASSSPQRDLTYNEQFF. The V and J genes are TRBV27 and TRBJ2-1, with 7 bases matching TRBD2. After removal of 4 bases from V and 2 bases from J, the junction contained 11 bases not matched to a gene. Germline CDR1 and CDR2: MNHEY and SMNVEV (reference sequence). The CDR3 has 17 amino acids.

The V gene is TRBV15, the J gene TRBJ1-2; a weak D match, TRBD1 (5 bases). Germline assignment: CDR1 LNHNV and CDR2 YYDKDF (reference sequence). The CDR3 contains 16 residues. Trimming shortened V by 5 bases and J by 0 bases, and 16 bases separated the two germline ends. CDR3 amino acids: CATSPGLGQTNYGYTF. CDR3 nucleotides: TGTGCCACCAGCCCTGGGCTGGGGCAGACTAACTATGGCTACACCTTC. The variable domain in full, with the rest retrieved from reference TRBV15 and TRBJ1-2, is DAMVIQNPRYQVTQFGKPVTLSCSQTLNHNVMYWYQQKSSQAPKLLFHYYDKDFNNEADTPDNFQSRRPNTSFCFLDIRSPGLGDTAMYLCATSPGLGQTNYGYTFGSGTRLTVV.

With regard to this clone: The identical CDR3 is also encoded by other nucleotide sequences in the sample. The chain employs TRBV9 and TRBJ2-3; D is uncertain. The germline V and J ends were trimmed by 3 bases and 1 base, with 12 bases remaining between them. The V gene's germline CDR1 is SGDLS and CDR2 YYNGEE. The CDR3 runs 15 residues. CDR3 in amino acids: CASSDLGQRTDTQYF. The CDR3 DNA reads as TGTGCCAGCAGCGACCTCGGCCAGCGCACAGATACGCAGTATTTT.

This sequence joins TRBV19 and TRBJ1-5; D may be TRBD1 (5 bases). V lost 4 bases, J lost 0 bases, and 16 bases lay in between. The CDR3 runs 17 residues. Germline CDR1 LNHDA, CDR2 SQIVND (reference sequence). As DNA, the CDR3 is TGTGCCAGTAGTACACGGGACGGTAGGTATAGCAATCAGCCCCAGCATTTT. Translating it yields CASSTRDGRYSNQPQHF.

Here the CDR3 reads CASSLEATSGNTIYF. CDR3 in DNA: TGCGCCAGCAGCTTGGAAGCGACATCTGGAAACACCATATATTTT. The genes are TRBV5-1 and TRBJ1-3; D gene uncertain. Deletions cut 0 bases from V and 1 base from J, with 8 bases between. Germline assignment: CDR1 SGHRS and CDR2 YFSETQ. CDR3 length: 15 residues.

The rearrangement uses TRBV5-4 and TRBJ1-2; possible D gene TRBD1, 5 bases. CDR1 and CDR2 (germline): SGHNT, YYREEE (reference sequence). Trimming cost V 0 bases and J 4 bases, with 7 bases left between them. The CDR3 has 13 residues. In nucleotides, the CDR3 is TGTGCCAGCAGCTTGGCAGGGTCCTATGGCTACACCTTC. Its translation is CASSLAGSYGYTF.

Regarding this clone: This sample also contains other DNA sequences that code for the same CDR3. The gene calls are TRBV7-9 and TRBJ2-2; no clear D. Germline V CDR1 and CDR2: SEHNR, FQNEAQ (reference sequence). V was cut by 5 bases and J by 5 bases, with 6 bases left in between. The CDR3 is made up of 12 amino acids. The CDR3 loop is CASSLPTGELFF. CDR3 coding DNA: TGTGCCAGCAGCCTTCCGACCGGGGAGCTGTTTTTT.

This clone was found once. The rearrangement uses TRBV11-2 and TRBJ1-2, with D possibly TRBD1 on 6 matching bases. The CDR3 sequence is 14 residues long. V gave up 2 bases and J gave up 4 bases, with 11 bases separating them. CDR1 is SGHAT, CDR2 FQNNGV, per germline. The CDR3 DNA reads TGTGCCAGCAGCTTAACAGGGAGCGGCTATGGCTACACCTTC. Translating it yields CASSLTGSGYGYTF.

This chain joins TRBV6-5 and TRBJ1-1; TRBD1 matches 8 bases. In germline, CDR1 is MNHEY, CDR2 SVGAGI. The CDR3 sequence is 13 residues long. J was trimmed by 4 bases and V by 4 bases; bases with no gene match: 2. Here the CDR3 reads CASSFDRGTEAFF. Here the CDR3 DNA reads TGTGCCAGCAGTTTCGACAGGGGCACTGAAGCTTTCTTT.

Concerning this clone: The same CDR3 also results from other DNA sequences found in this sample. The CDR3 nucleotides read TGTGCCAGCAGCGTAGGAGCTGGCAATGAGCAGTTCTTC. Translating it yields CASSVGAGNEQFF. The chain carries TRBV9 and TRBJ2-1; the D is unclear. The germline CDR1 and CDR2 sequences are SGDLS and YYNGEE. CDR3 length: 13 residues. The V end lost 0 bases, the J end lost 6 bases, and 7 bases lay between the germline ends.

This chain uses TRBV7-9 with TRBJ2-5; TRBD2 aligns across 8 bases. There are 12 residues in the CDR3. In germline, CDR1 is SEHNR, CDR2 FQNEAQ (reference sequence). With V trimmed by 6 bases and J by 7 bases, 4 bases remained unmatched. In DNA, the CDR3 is TGTGCCAGCAGGCCGGGAGGGGGGACCCAGTACTTC. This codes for CASRPGGGTQYF.

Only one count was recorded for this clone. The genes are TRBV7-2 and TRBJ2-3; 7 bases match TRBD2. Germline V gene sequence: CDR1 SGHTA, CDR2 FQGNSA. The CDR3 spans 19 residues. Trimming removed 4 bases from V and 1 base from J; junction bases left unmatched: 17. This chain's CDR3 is CASSSSLYFAGAGTDTQYF. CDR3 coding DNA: TGTGCCAGCAGCTCCTCCCTGTACTTTGCGGGAGCGGGCACAGATACGCAGTATTTT.

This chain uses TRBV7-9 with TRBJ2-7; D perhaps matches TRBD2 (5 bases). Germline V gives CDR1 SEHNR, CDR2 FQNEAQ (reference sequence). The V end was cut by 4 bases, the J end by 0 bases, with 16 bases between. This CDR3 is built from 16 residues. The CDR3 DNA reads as TGTGCCAGCAGCTCGGGAACTGGGCAGACCTCCTACGAGCAGTACTTC. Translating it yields CASSSGTGQTSYEQYF.

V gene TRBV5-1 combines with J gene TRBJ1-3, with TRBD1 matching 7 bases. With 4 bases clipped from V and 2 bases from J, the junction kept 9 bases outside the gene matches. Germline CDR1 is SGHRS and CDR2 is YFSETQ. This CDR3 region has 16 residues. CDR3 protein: CASSRGQEGPGNTIYF. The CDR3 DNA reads TGCGCCAGCAGCCGCGGACAGGAGGGACCTGGAAACACCATATATTTT.

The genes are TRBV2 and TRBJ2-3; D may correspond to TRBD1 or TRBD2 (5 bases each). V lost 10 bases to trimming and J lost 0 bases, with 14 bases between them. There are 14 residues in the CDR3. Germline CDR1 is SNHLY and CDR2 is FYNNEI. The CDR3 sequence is CANWDGSSTDTQYF. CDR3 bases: TGTGCCAACTGGGACGGTTCTAGCACAGATACGCAGTATTTT.

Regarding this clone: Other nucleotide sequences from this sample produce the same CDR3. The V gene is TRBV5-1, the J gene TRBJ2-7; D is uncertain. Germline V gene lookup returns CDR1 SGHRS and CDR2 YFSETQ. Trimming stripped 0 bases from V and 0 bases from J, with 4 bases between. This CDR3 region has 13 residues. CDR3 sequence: CASSLASSYEQYF. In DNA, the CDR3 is TGCGCCAGCAGCTTGGCTTCCTCCTACGAGCAGTACTTC.

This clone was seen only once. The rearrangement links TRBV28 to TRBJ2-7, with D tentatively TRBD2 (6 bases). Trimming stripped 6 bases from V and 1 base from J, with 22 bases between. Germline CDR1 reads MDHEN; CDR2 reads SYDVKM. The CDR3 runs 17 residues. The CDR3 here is CASSPGVSGVASYEQYF. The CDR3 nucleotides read TGTGCCAGCAGCCCGGGGGTAAGCGGAGTTGCTTCCTACGAGCAGTACTTC.

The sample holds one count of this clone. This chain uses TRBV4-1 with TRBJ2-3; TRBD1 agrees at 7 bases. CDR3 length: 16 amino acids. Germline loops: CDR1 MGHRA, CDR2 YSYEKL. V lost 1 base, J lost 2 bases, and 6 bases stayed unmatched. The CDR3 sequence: CASSQGDRLITDTQYF. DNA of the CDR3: TGCGCCAGCAGCCAAGGGGACAGACTTATCACAGATACGCAGTATTTT.

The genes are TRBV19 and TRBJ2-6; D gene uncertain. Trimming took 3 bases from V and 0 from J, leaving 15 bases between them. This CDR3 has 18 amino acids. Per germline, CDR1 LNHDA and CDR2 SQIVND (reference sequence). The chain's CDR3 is CASSIASFTYSGANVLTF. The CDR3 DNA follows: TGTGCCAGTAGTATTGCGAGCTTTACCTACTCTGGGGCCAACGTCCTGACTTTC.

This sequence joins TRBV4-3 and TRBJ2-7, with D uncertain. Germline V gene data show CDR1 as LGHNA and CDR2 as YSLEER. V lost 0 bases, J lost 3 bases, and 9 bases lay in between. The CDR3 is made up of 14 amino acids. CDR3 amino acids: CASSQDKNLYEQYF. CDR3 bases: TGCGCCAGCAGCCAAGATAAGAATCTCTACGAGCAGTACTTC.

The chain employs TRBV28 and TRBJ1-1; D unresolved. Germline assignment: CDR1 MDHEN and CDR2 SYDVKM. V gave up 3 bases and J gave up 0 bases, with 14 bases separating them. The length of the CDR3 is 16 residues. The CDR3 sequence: CASSFIQTKMNTEAFF. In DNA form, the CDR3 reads TGTGCCAGCAGTTTCATACAGACTAAAATGAACACTGAAGCTTTCTTT.

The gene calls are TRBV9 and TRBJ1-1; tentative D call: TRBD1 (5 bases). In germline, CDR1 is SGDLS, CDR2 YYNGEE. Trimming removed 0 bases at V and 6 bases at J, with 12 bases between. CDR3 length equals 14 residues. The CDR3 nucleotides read TGTGCCAGCAGCGTAGGTCGAAGGGGCCCTGAAGCTTTCTTT. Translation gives CASSVGRRGPEAFF.

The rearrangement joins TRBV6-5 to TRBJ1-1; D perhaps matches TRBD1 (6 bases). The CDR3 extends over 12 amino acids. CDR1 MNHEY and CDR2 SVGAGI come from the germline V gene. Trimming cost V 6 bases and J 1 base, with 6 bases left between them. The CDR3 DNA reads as TGTGCCAGCAGGACAGGGAACACTGAAGCTTTCTTT. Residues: CASRTGNTEAFF.

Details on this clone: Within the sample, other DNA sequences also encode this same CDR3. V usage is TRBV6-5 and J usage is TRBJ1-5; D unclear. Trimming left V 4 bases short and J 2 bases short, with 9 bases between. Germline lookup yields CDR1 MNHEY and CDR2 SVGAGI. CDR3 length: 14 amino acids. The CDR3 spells CASSLGLGNQPQHF. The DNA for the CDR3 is TGTGCCAGCAGTTTGGGCCTGGGCAATCAGCCCCAGCATTTT.

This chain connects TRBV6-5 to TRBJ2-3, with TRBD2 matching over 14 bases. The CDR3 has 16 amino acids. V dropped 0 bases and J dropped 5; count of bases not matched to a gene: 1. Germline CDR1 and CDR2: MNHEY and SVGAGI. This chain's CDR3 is CASSYSGLAGGDTQYF. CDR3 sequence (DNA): TGTGCCAGCAGTTACTCCGGACTAGCGGGAGGAGATACGCAGTATTTT.